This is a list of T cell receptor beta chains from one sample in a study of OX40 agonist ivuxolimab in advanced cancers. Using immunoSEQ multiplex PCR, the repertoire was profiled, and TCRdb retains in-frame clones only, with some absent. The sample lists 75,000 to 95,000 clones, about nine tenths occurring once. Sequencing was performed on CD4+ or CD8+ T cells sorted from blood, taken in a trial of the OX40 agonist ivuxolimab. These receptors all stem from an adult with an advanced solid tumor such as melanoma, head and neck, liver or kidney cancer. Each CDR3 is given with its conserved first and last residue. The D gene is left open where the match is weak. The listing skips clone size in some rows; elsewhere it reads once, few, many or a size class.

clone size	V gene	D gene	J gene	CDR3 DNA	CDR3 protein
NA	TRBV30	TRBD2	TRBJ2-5	TGTGCCTGGAACCCGGGACTAGCGGGCCAAGAGACCCAGTACTTC	CAWNPGLAGQETQYF
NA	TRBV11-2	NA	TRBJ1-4	TGTGCCAGCAGCCCAGAGACTTTACAGCGGAGGGATGAAAAACTGTTTTTT	CASSPETLQRRDEKLFF
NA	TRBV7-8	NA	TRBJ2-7	TGTGCCAGCTGCGCCGGCCTCACCTACGAGCAGTACTTC	CASCAGLTYEQYF
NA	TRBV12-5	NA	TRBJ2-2	TGTGCTAGTGGCCCCCCGGTGGGGAACACCGGGGAGCTGTTTTTT	CASGPPVGNTGELFF
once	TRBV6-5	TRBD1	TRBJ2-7	TGTGCCAGCAGTTACGGGCAGGGGGCGTACGAGCAGTACTTC	CASSYGQGAYEQYF
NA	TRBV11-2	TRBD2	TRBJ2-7	TGTGCCAGCAGCATCGGACTAGCGGGAGCCTACGAGCAGTACTTC	CASSIGLAGAYEQYF
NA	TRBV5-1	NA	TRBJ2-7	TGCGCCAGCAGCTTGGCCGGGACTTCGGTCGACGAGCAGTACTTC	CASSLAGTSVDEQYF
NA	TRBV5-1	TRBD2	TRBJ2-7	TGCGCCAGCAGATTGTTACTAGCGGGAGGCTACGAGCAGTACTTC	CASRLLLAGGYEQYF
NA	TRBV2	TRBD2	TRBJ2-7	TGTGCCAGCAGGAGGACTAGCGGGAGTCAGTACGAGCAGTACTTC	CASRRTSGSQYEQYF
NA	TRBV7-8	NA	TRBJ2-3	TGTGCCAGCAGCTCACTTCTTGTCGGGGCACTCACAGATACGCAGTATTTT	CASSSLLVGALTDTQYF
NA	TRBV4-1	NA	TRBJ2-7	TGCGCCAGCAGCCGGACGGTCTCAACGGGGACCTACGAGCAGTACTTC	CASSRTVSTGTYEQYF
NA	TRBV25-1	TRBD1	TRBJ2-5	TGTGCCAGCAGTGAAATTCGGGACAGTAAAGAGACCCAGTACTTC	CASSEIRDSKETQYF
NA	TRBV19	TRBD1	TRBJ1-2	TGTGCCAGTACCACGGGACAGAACTATGGCTACACCTTC	CASTTGQNYGYTF
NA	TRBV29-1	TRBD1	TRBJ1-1	TGCAGCGTTCAAAGAACAGGGGCCCTGAACACTGAAGCTTTCTTT	CSVQRTGALNTEAFF
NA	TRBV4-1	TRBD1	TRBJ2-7	TGCGCCAGCAGCCAAGAGTGGACAGGGGCCGAGCAGTACTTC	CASSQEWTGAEQYF
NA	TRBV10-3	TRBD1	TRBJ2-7	TGTGCCATCAGTGACTCTGGACAGGGAGCCTACGAGCAGTACTTC	CAISDSGQGAYEQYF
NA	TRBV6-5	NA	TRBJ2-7	TGTGCCAGCAGTTATTCATATGGCAACTACGAGCAGTACTTC	CASSYSYGNYEQYF
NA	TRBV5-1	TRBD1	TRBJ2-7	TGCGCCAGCAGCGTACAGGGGGCTGACGAGCAGTACTTC	CASSVQGADEQYF
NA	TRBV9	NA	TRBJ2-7	TGTGCCAGCAGCGTAGGCGCGAGTTACGAGCAGTACTTC	CASSVGASYEQYF
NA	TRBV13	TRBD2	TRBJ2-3	TGTGCCAGCAGCTTAGTTGCGGGAGACCCCACAGATACGCAGTATTTT	CASSLVAGDPTDTQYF
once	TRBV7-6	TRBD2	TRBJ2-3	TGTGCCAGCGGGGCGGGAGGGAGGTCTAGCACAGATACGCAGTATTTT	CASGAGGRSSTDTQYF
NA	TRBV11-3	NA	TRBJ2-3	TGTGCCAGCAGCTTACTGGGACAAGGCACAGATACGCAGTATTTT	CASSLLGQGTDTQYF
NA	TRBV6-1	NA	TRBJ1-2	TGTGCCAGCAGTGAAGATGGGGGGGCCTATGGCTACACCTTC	CASSEDGGAYGYTF
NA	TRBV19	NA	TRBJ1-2	TGTGCCAGTAGCGGGACCGAATCAACCCCCCGTGACTATGGCTACACCTTC	CASSGTESTPRDYGYTF
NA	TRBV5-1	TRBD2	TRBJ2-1	TGCGCCAGCCAACTACTAGCGGGAGCCGACAATGAGCAGTTCTTC	CASQLLAGADNEQFF
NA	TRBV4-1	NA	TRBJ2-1	TGCGCCAGCAGCCAAGTTGAGACGGGTAAGCAGTTCTTC	CASSQVETGKQFF
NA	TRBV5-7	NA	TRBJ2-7	TGTGCCAGCAGTCACCACCGACGCGAGGGAGCCTACGAGCAGTACTTC	CASSHHRREGAYEQYF
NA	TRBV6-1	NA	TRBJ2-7	TGTGCCAGCACCGGCCCTCCGGGAGAGCAGTACTTC	CASTGPPGEQYF
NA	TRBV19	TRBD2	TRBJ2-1	TGTGCCAGTAGTGCGGGACCGGGACTAGCTATTAGTGAGCAGTTCTTC	CASSAGPGLAISEQFF
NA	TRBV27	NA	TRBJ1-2	TGTGCCAGCAGTTTACGCAGGGGCTATGGCTACACCTTC	CASSLRRGYGYTF
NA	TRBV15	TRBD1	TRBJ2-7	TGTGCCTCTTCCGGGACAGGGGTATCTGACGAGCAGTACTTC	CASSGTGVSDEQYF
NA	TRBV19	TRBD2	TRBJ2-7	TGTGCCAGCTCGAGCGGGAAAACCTACGAGCAGTACTTC	CASSSGKTYEQYF
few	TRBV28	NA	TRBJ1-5	TGTGCCAGCAGTTTACTGGGGGACGGTAATCAGCCCCAGCATTTT	CASSLLGDGNQPQHF
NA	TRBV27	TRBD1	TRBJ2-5	TGTGCCAGCAGTTTAGGACAGGGACGAGAGACCCAGTACTTC	CASSLGQGRETQYF
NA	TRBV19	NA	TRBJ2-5	TGTGCCACCCGGGCTACAGACCAAGAGACCCAGTACTTC	CATRATDQETQYF
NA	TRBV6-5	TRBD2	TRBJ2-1	TGTGCCAGCAGTCCACGGACTAGCGGGAATGAGCAGTTCTTC	CASSPRTSGNEQFF
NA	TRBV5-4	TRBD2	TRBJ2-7	TGTGCCAGCAGATCAGGACTAGCGGTGGACTCCTACGAGCAGTACTTC	CASRSGLAVDSYEQYF
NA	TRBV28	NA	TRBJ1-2	TGTGCCAGCAGTTTACAGGGCTATGGCTACACCTTC	CASSLQGYGYTF
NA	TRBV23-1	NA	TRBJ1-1	TGCGCCAGCAGATGGTCAGGGAACACTGAAGCTTTCTTT	CASRWSGNTEAFF
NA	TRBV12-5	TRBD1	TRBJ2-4	TGTGCTAGTGGTAAAAAAACAACCGGGACAGGAATCACAAACATTCAGTACTTC	CASGKKTTGTGITNIQYF
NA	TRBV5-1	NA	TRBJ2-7	TGCGCCAGCAGCTCAGGACTCACCTACGAGCAGTACTTC	CASSSGLTYEQYF
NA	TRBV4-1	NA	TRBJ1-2	TGCGCCAGCAGCCATCCCGGCCTCAACTATGGCTACACCTTC	CASSHPGLNYGYTF
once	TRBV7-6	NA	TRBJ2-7	TGTGCCAGCAGCCCAGGTACTAGGAAGCGCTACGAGCAGTACTTC	CASSPGTRKRYEQYF
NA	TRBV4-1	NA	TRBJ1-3	TGCGCCAGCAGCCAAAGGAAGGTCGGAAACACCATATATTTT	CASSQRKVGNTIYF
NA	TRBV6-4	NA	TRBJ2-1	TGTGCCAGCAGTGACTCGCCAGGGGAGGATGAGCAGTTCTTC	CASSDSPGEDEQFF
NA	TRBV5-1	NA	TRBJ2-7	TGCGCCAGCAGCTTGCAGGCGGGGGCTTCCTACGAGCAGTACTTC	CASSLQAGASYEQYF
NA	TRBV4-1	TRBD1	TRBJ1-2	TGCGCCAGCAGCCTTACCGGGACAGGCAATAACTATGGCTACACCTTC	CASSLTGTGNNYGYTF
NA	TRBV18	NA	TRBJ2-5	TGTGCCAGCTCCTTCCGCCGGGATAACCAAGAGACCCAGTACTTC	CASSFRRDNQETQYF
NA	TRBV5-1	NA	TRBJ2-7	TGCGCCAGCAGCTTGGGCGTTTACTACGAGCAGTACTTC	CASSLGVYYEQYF